This is a list of T cell receptor beta chains from one sample in a study of CD8+ T cells in alopecia areata. TCRdb's table, derived via immunoSEQ multiplex PCR, lists solely in-frame clones and lacks some. The repertoire holds about 160,000 clones, with around three fifths as singletons. Sequenced material: CD4+ T cells sorted from blood, taken at week 24, from a patient treated with tofacitinib. The receptors come from a human donor with alopecia areata. Each CDR3 is given with its conserved first and last residue. Fields, in order: clone size, CDR3 length, J gene, V gene, D gene, CDR3 protein, CDR3 DNA. D genes are given only for firm matches. The listing skips clone size in some rows; elsewhere it reads once, few, many or a size class.

clone size: -
CDR3 length: 13
J gene: TRBJ1-5
V gene: TRBV7-9
D gene: -
CDR3 protein: CASSSQGDQPQHF
CDR3 DNA: TGTGCCAGCAGCTCACAGGGAGATCAGCCCCAGCATTTT

clone size: -
CDR3 length: 16
J gene: TRBJ1-6
V gene: TRBV6-6
D gene: -
CDR3 protein: CASSPRRGDGNSPLHF
CDR3 DNA: TGTGCCAGCAGCCCACGGCGGGGGGACGGTAATTCACCCCTCCACTTT

clone size: -
CDR3 length: 14
J gene: TRBJ2-7
V gene: TRBV6-6
D gene: -
CDR3 protein: CASTFGAATYEQYF
CDR3 DNA: TGTGCCAGCACCTTCGGGGCAGCGACCTACGAGCAGTACTTC

clone size: many
CDR3 length: 16
J gene: TRBJ2-2
V gene: TRBV5-1
D gene: TRBD1
CDR3 protein: CASSRTGTGMTGELFF
CDR3 DNA: TGCGCCAGCAGCCGGACCGGGACAGGGATGACCGGGGAGCTGTTTTTT

clone size: -
CDR3 length: 12
J gene: TRBJ2-2
V gene: TRBV18
D gene: -
CDR3 protein: CASSRAAGELFF
CDR3 DNA: TGTGCCAGCTCACGGGCGGCCGGGGAGCTGTTTTTT

clone size: -
CDR3 length: 17
J gene: TRBJ1-1
V gene: TRBV27
D gene: -
CDR3 protein: CASSRRQGGTMNTEAFF
CDR3 DNA: TGTGCCAGCAGTCGGCGCCAGGGCGGAACAATGAACACTGAAGCTTTCTTT

clone size: -
CDR3 length: 14
J gene: TRBJ1-1
V gene: TRBV6-5
D gene: -
CDR3 protein: CASSYSGYRSEAFF
CDR3 DNA: TGTGCCAGCAGTTACTCGGGATATAGGTCTGAAGCTTTCTTT

clone size: -
CDR3 length: 13
J gene: TRBJ1-6
V gene: TRBV14
D gene: -
CDR3 protein: CASSQVVGGALHF
CDR3 DNA: TGTGCCAGCAGCCAAGTGGTCGGGGGCGCCCTCCACTTT

clone size: -
CDR3 length: 14
J gene: TRBJ1-3
V gene: TRBV7-8
D gene: -
CDR3 protein: CASTTGQRVNTIYF
CDR3 DNA: TGTGCCAGCACCACAGGCCAGCGGGTAAACACCATATATTTT

clone size: -
CDR3 length: 12
J gene: TRBJ2-7
V gene: TRBV29-1
D gene: -
CDR3 protein: CSVESGSSEQYF
CDR3 DNA: TGCAGCGTTGAATCGGGGTCTTCCGAGCAGTACTTC

clone size: -
CDR3 length: 13
J gene: TRBJ1-2
V gene: TRBV6-1
D gene: -
CDR3 protein: CASSVGVAYGYTF
CDR3 DNA: TGTGCCAGCAGTGTTGGGGTAGCGTATGGCTACACCTTC

clone size: -
CDR3 length: 14
J gene: TRBJ2-7
V gene: TRBV28
D gene: TRBD1
CDR3 protein: CASSPGQGGYEQYF
CDR3 DNA: TGTGCCAGCAGCCCGGGACAGGGAGGGTACGAGCAGTACTTC

clone size: -
CDR3 length: 13
J gene: TRBJ1-5
V gene: TRBV30
D gene: -
CDR3 protein: CAWSVGSNQPQHF
CDR3 DNA: TGTGCCTGGAGTGTAGGTTCCAATCAGCCCCAGCATTTT

clone size: -
CDR3 length: 17
J gene: TRBJ2-2
V gene: TRBV15
D gene: -
CDR3 protein: CATSALSGRRDTGELFF
CDR3 DNA: TGTGCCACCAGCGCCCTATCAGGGAGGCGGGACACCGGGGAGCTGTTTTTT

clone size: -
CDR3 length: 16
J gene: TRBJ2-4
V gene: TRBV4-1
D gene: -
CDR3 protein: CASSQAIILAKNIQYF
CDR3 DNA: TGCGCCAGCAGCCAAGCAATCATTCTAGCCAAAAACATTCAGTACTTC

clone size: -
CDR3 length: 13
J gene: TRBJ2-7
V gene: TRBV7-8
D gene: TRBD2
CDR3 protein: CASSRRREGEQYF
CDR3 DNA: TGTGCCAGCAGCCGAAGACGGGAGGGCGAGCAGTACTTC

clone size: -
CDR3 length: 15
J gene: TRBJ1-2
V gene: TRBV19
D gene: -
CDR3 protein: CATLGEGELDYGYTF
CDR3 DNA: TGTGCCACCCTCGGGGAAGGGGAATTAGACTATGGCTACACCTTC

clone size: -
CDR3 length: 12
J gene: TRBJ1-5
V gene: TRBV5-6
D gene: -
CDR3 protein: CASSPLGGPQHF
CDR3 DNA: TGTGCCAGCAGCCCCCTCGGAGGCCCCCAGCATTTT

clone size: -
CDR3 length: 14
J gene: TRBJ2-7
V gene: TRBV4-1
D gene: TRBD1
CDR3 protein: CASSRGDSTYEQYF
CDR3 DNA: TGCGCCAGCAGCCGAGGGGACAGCACCTACGAGCAGTACTTC

clone size: few
CDR3 length: 14
J gene: TRBJ1-1
V gene: TRBV6-5
D gene: -
CDR3 protein: CASSYVGAHTEAFF
CDR3 DNA: TGTGCCAGCAGTTACGTGGGGGCGCACACTGAAGCTTTCTTT

clone size: -
CDR3 length: 14
J gene: TRBJ1-1
V gene: TRBV7-6
D gene: TRBD1
CDR3 protein: CASSPGTANTEAFF
CDR3 DNA: TGTGCCAGCAGCCCTGGGACAGCGAACACTGAAGCTTTCTTT

clone size: -
CDR3 length: 13
J gene: TRBJ1-2
V gene: TRBV6-5
D gene: TRBD1
CDR3 protein: CASSYQGAGGYTF
CDR3 DNA: TGTGCCAGCAGTTACCAGGGGGCAGGCGGCTACACCTTC

clone size: -
CDR3 length: 13
J gene: TRBJ1-2
V gene: TRBV6-1
D gene: -
CDR3 protein: CASRETFSDGYTF
CDR3 DNA: TGTGCCAGCAGAGAGACATTTTCCGATGGCTACACCTTC

clone size: -
CDR3 length: 15
J gene: TRBJ1-2
V gene: TRBV6-5
D gene: TRBD1
CDR3 protein: CASSYSMDRVFGYTF
CDR3 DNA: TGTGCCAGCAGTTACTCGATGGACAGGGTATTTGGCTACACCTTC

clone size: once
CDR3 length: 13
J gene: TRBJ2-3
V gene: TRBV5-1
D gene: -
CDR3 protein: CASSGTGWDTQYF
CDR3 DNA: TGCGCCAGCAGTGGCACAGGGTGGGATACGCAGTATTTT

clone size: -
CDR3 length: 14
J gene: TRBJ1-1
V gene: TRBV19
D gene: TRBD1
CDR3 protein: CASSIQGQATEAFF
CDR3 DNA: TGTGCCAGTAGTATCCAGGGACAGGCCACTGAAGCTTTCTTT

clone size: -
CDR3 length: 14
J gene: TRBJ2-5
V gene: TRBV12-5
D gene: TRBD1
CDR3 protein: CASGLGDSQETQYF
CDR3 DNA: TGTGCTAGTGGTTTGGGGGACAGTCAAGAGACCCAGTACTTC

clone size: -
CDR3 length: 15
J gene: TRBJ1-1
V gene: TRBV25-1
D gene: -
CDR3 protein: CASSEVRSGRTEAFF
CDR3 DNA: TGTGCCAGCAGTGAAGTGAGATCAGGGAGGACTGAAGCTTTCTTT

clone size: -
CDR3 length: 15
J gene: TRBJ2-5
V gene: TRBV4-1
D gene: TRBD1
CDR3 protein: CASSQAGTGYETQYF
CDR3 DNA: TGCGCCAGCAGCCAGGCCGGGACAGGCTACGAGACCCAGTACTTC

clone size: -
CDR3 length: 13
J gene: TRBJ2-2
V gene: TRBV30
D gene: -
CDR3 protein: CAWSRANTGELFF
CDR3 DNA: TGTGCCTGGAGCAGGGCCAACACCGGGGAGCTGTTTTTT

clone size: few
CDR3 length: 15
J gene: TRBJ2-7
V gene: TRBV25-1
D gene: -
CDR3 protein: CASSGTGTPSYEQYF
CDR3 DNA: TGTGCCAGCAGTGGGACCGGGACACCTTCCTACGAGCAGTACTTC

clone size: -
CDR3 length: 13
J gene: TRBJ2-7
V gene: TRBV29-1
D gene: -
CDR3 protein: CSVDAPTGNEQYF
CDR3 DNA: TGCAGCGTTGACGCACCTACAGGCAACGAGCAGTACTTC

clone size: few
CDR3 length: 15
J gene: TRBJ1-5
V gene: TRBV6-5
D gene: -
CDR3 protein: CASSYREGANQPQHF
CDR3 DNA: TGTGCCAGCAGTTACCGAGAGGGCGCCAATCAGCCCCAGCATTTT

clone size: -
CDR3 length: 15
J gene: TRBJ1-2
V gene: TRBV4-1
D gene: TRBD1
CDR3 protein: CASTPTGVGNYGYTF
CDR3 DNA: TGCGCCAGCACCCCGACAGGGGTGGGTAACTATGGCTACACCTTC

clone size: once
CDR3 length: 12
J gene: TRBJ1-2
V gene: TRBV6-6
D gene: -
CDR3 protein: CASSYESYGYTF
CDR3 DNA: TGTGCCAGCAGTTACGAGTCCTATGGCTACACCTTC

clone size: few
CDR3 length: 13
J gene: TRBJ1-2
V gene: TRBV19
D gene: -
CDR3 protein: CASSKTDNYGYTF
CDR3 DNA: TGTGCCAGTAGCAAGACAGATAACTATGGCTACACCTTC

clone size: -
CDR3 length: 15
J gene: TRBJ1-2
V gene: TRBV4-2
D gene: -
CDR3 protein: CASSLRAGQGAGYTF
CDR3 DNA: TGTGCCAGCAGCCTACGGGCGGGGCAGGGCGCTGGCTACACCTTC

clone size: -
CDR3 length: 13
J gene: TRBJ1-4
V gene: TRBV30
D gene: -
CDR3 protein: CAWSGGNGGKLFF
CDR3 DNA: TGTGCCTGGAGTGGGGGGAACGGGGGAAAACTGTTTTTT

clone size: -
CDR3 length: 17
J gene: TRBJ2-3
V gene: TRBV7-2
D gene: TRBD1
CDR3 protein: CASSLLLRDSRTDTQYF
CDR3 DNA: TGTGCCAGCAGCTTGCTTCTCCGGGACAGTCGTACAGATACGCAGTATTTT

clone size: -
CDR3 length: 13
J gene: TRBJ2-4
V gene: TRBV29-1
D gene: -
CDR3 protein: CSVEVLAKNIQYF
CDR3 DNA: TGCAGCGTTGAAGTCCTAGCCAAAAACATTCAGTACTTC

clone size: -
CDR3 length: 11
J gene: TRBJ1-2
V gene: TRBV20-1
D gene: -
CDR3 protein: CSALSTAGYTF
CDR3 DNA: TGCAGTGCCCTCTCGACAGCTGGCTACACCTTC

clone size: few
CDR3 length: 13
J gene: TRBJ1-5
V gene: TRBV27
D gene: -
CDR3 protein: CASSSIGDQPQHF
CDR3 DNA: TGTGCCAGCAGTTCCATTGGAGATCAGCCCCAGCATTTT

clone size: once
CDR3 length: 11
J gene: TRBJ1-2
V gene: TRBV20-1
D gene: -
CDR3 protein: CSAGDRYGYTF
CDR3 DNA: TGCAGTGCTGGGGACCGGTATGGCTACACCTTC